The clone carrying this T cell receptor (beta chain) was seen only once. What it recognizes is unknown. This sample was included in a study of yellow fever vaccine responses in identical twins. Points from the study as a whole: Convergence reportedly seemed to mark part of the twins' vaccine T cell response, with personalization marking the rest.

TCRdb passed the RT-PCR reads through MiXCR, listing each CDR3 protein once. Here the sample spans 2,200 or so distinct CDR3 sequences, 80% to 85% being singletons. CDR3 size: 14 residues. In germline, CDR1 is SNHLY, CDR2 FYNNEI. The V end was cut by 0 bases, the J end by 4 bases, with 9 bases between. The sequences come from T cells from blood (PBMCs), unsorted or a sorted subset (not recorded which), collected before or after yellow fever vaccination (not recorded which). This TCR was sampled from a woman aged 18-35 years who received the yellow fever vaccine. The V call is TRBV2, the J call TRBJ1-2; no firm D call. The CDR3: CASSEATWGYGYTF. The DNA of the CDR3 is TGTGCCAGCAGTGAAGCGACCTGGGGCTATGGCTACACCTTC.